The clone carrying this T cell receptor (beta chain) showed up just a few times. The method was immunoSEQ multiplex PCR; TCRdb's version includes in-frame clones alone and lacks a portion of them. The repertoire holds about 95,000 clones, with around 86% as singletons. Time point meaning: pretreatment peripheral blood. The CDR3 runs to 14 residues. V lost 3 bases and J lost 5; bases outside the gene matches: 7. The germline V gene has CDR1 MNHEY and CDR2 SMNVEV (reference sequence). The source of the sample is a study of PD-L1 blockade in urothelial cancer. The wider study: Males with urothelial cancer arising in the bladder constituted about 85% of the roughly 30 patients. Enrolled patients had been treated previously with 0 to 3 chemotherapy regimens. The analyses of blood took place 3 weeks (second dose) and 6 weeks after treatment start.

This clonotype was obtained from a man in his fifties or sixties with urothelial cancer. The input for sequencing was PBMCs, taken around atezolizumab (anti-PD-L1) treatment. This chain joins TRBV27 and TRBJ2-7; TRBD1 agrees at 7 bases. This CDR3 is CASSFSTGPHEQYF. The CDR3 DNA reads TGTGCCAGCAGTTTTTCGACAGGGCCCCACGAGCAGTACTTC.